Following are 9 T cell receptor beta chains from one sample sequenced in a study of blood T cell repertoires in COVID-19. Sequenced by immunoSEQ multiplex PCR; TCRdb stores in-frame clones only, minus some. This table holds about 190,000 clones, 70% to 90% found once. The specimen was peripheral blood. These receptors all stem from a woman aged 40-49 years who had recovered from COVID-19.

Of note for this clone: The same CDR3 is also encoded by other DNA sequences in this sample. The genes are TRBV18 and TRBJ1-1; D unresolved. The germline gives CDR1 KGHSH, CDR2 LQKENI. V lost 2 bases to trimming and J lost 0 bases, with 7 bases between them. This CDR3 has 14 amino acids. This CDR3 is CASSPAGMNTEAFF. DNA of the CDR3: TGTGCCAGCTCACCAGCGGGGATGAACACTGAAGCTTTCTTT.

The rearrangement uses TRBV19 and TRBJ1-2, with a possible D match to TRBD1 (6 bases). Trimming removed 10 bases at V and 7 bases at J, with 19 bases between. Germline values: CDR1 LNHDA, CDR2 SQIVND (reference sequence). This CDR3 has 13 amino acids. The DNA for the CDR3 is TGTGCCACTACCGAATCAGGGGCGGGTGGCTACACCTTC. The encoded protein is CATTESGAGGYTF.

This clone was seen a few times. This chain joins TRBV20-1 and TRBJ2-7, with D tentatively TRBD1 (6 bases). CDR3 length: 10 residues. Trimming cost V 8 bases and J 3 bases, with 8 bases left between them. Germline loops: CDR1 DFQATT, CDR2 SNEGSKA (reference sequence). CDR3 nucleotides: TGCAGTTCACAGGGCTACGAGCAGTACTTC. Translating gives CSSQGYEQYF.

V and J are TRBV7-2 and TRBJ2-2; 8 bases are shared with TRBD1. The CDR3 covers 16 residues. CDR1 is SGHTA, CDR2 FQGNSA, per germline. The junction had 6 bases not matched to a gene; V was cut back by 0 bases and J by 6 bases. The CDR3 region has the DNA TGTGCCAGCAGCTTAGCGGCAGGGGGCGTTGCCGGGGAGCTGTTTTTT. This encodes CASSLAAGGVAGELFF.

CDR3 in DNA: TGTGCCAGCAGCTCTGCAGGGGGAAATAACTATGGCTACACCTTC. As protein: CASSSAGGNNYGYTF. This chain connects TRBV7-2 to TRBJ1-2; TRBD1 matches 7 bases. V was clipped by 4 bases and J by 1 base; unmatched bases: 6. Germline loops: CDR1 SGHTA, CDR2 FQGNSA. This CDR3 has 15 residues.

The table lists this clone with many counts. The chain combines TRBV6-5 with TRBJ2-7, with 7 bases fitting TRBD2. Trimming removed 0 bases from V and 6 bases from J; junction bases left unmatched: 11. CDR3 length: 16 residues. Germline lookup yields CDR1 MNHEY and CDR2 SVGAGI. The CDR3, as DNA: TGTGCCAGCAGTTACTCGAGGGGACTACAGGCCAGCGAGCAGTACTTC. Residues: CASSYSRGLQASEQYF.

This rearrangement joins TRBV27 to TRBJ2-1; D possibly corresponds to TRBD2 (5 bases). Between the trimmed V and J ends, which lost 5 bases and 5 bases, there was a span of 25 bases. The CDR3 loop spans 18 amino acids. Germline values: CDR1 MNHEY, CDR2 SMNVEV (reference sequence). The CDR3 region has the DNA TGTGCCAGCAGTCCCAGAAGCCCCGGGCTAGCTCTAGACAATGAGCAGTTCTTC. Amino acid sequence: CASSPRSPGLALDNEQFF.

CDR3 coding DNA: TGTGCCAGCAGCTTAGGGTTCGCGGCAGCGGACTGGGCCAACGTCCTGACTTTC. This codes for CASSLGFAAADWANVLTF. The chain links TRBV11-2 to TRBJ2-6; weak D call: TRBD2 (5 bases). CDR1 and CDR2 from the germline V gene are SGHAT and FQNNGV. This CDR3 comprises 18 residues. Between the trimmed V and J ends, which lost 1 base and 5 bases, there was a span of 18 bases.

The chain is built from TRBV21-1 and TRBJ1-5; TRBD1, the table's D call, lacks a check against the DNA. TRBV21-1 is marked as a pseudogene. This CDR3 has 14 residues. The CDR3 region is CASSKRQTVRPQHF. The DNA for the CDR3 is TGTGCCAGCAGCAAAAGACAAACCGTCCGGCCCCAGCATTTT.